A single sample gave rise to the 14 T cell receptor beta chains below, sequenced in a study of CD8 T cells in ankylosing spondylitis. TCRdb recomputed calls from the 5' RACE reads with MiXCR, one row per CDR3 protein. The sample shows fewer than 250,000 distinct CDR3 sequences, roughly 24% of them seen only once. The sequencing sample was made of blood, either unsorted or a sorted T cell fraction (not recorded which). These receptors originate from a male donor with ankylosing spondylitis or in good health (not recorded which).

For the CDR3, the DNA is TGTGCCAGCAAGAAGGGGGCTAGCGGGAGTTTGGATACGCAGTATTTT. This encodes CASKKGASGSLDTQYF. The chain employs TRBV12-3 or TRBV12-4 and TRBJ2-3, with 10 bases lining up with TRBD2. This CDR3 has 16 amino acids. V lost 7 bases to trimming and J lost 6 bases; unmatched junction nucleotides: 13.

This clonotype was seen ten or more times. The CDR3 nucleotides are TGCAGTGCTAGAGACAGTTCTAAAGAGACCCAGTACTTC. It codes for CSARDSSKETQYF. The chain uses TRBV20-1 and TRBJ2-5; D call uncertain. Trimming took 0 bases from V and 3 from J, leaving 8 bases between them. CDR1 is DFQATT, CDR2 SNEGSKA, per germline (reference sequence). This CDR3 has 13 residues.

The V call is TRBV7-2, the J call TRBJ1-2; 9 bases match TRBD1. V trimming: 5 bases; J trimming: 4 bases; junction bases outside the gene matches: 8. The CDR3 is made up of 15 amino acids. Germline V gives CDR1 SGHTA, CDR2 FQGNSA. DNA for the CDR3: TGTGCCAGCAGCGCCCAACAGGGGGCGGGCTATGGCTACACCTTC. Its translation is CASSAQQGAGYGYTF.

This clonotype was counted ten times or more. The V and J genes are TRBV7-3 and TRBJ2-1; TRBD1 might be the D (6 bases). Germline lookup yields CDR1 SGHTA and CDR2 FQGTGA. V dropped 1 base and J dropped 3 bases, with 13 bases sitting between them. This CDR3 is built from 16 residues. The CDR3 DNA reads as TGTGCCAGCAGCTTAATTACAGGGACCGTCTACAATGAGCAGTTCTTC. Its translation: CASSLITGTVYNEQFF. Full variable domain (missing parts from reference TRBV7-3 and TRBJ2-1): GAGVSQTPSNKVTEKGKYVELRCDPISGHTALYWYRQSLGQGPEFLIYFQGTGAADDSGLPNDRFFAVRPEGSVSTLKIQRTERGDSAVYLCASSLITGTVYNEQFFGPGTRLTVL.

This clonotype was observed many times. V is TRBV6-5 and J is TRBJ2-3; the D gene is possibly TRBD2 (6 bases). Trimming pared 2 bases from V and 1 base from J, leaving 10 bases between. Germline V gives CDR1 MNHEY, CDR2 SVGAGI. This CDR3 is 15 amino acids long. CDR3 in DNA: TGTGCCAGCAGTTACAGGGCGGGGCGCACAGATACGCAGTATTTT. Protein sequence: CASSYRAGRTDTQYF.

The chain is built from TRBV20-1 and TRBJ2-7, with D tentatively TRBD2 (6 bases). V dropped 1 base and J dropped 1 base, with 17 bases sitting between them. Germline CDR1 is DFQATT and CDR2 is SNEGSKA (reference sequence). This CDR3 is 16 amino acids long. The CDR3 sequence: CSARVTGRRGSYEQYF. CDR3 coding DNA: TGCAGTGCTAGAGTCACCGGGAGAAGAGGGTCCTACGAGCAGTACTTC.

This clonotype has just one count. The V and J genes are TRBV20-1 and TRBJ2-2; TRBD1 matches at 7 bases. The V gene's germline CDR1 is DFQATT and CDR2 SNEGSKA (reference sequence). V shed 1 base, J shed 2 bases, and the junction held 7 bases outside the gene matches. The CDR3 length is 16 residues. The CDR3 sequence is CSARGGRGLNTGELFF. The CDR3 nucleotides read TGCAGTGCTAGAGGCGGCAGGGGGTTAAACACCGGGGAGCTGTTTTTT.

The chain couples TRBV6-2 or TRBV6-3 to TRBJ1-1; D is undetermined. V shed 2 bases and J shed 1 base, with 8 bases lying between them. The CDR3 totals 14 residues. The germline V gene encodes CDR1 MNHEY and CDR2 SVGEGT. The CDR3 is CASSYRHKNTEAFF. The CDR3 DNA is TGTGCCAGCAGTTACAGGCACAAGAACACTGAAGCTTTCTTT.

The chain is built from TRBV5-6 and TRBJ2-7; D uncertain. V gave up 2 bases and J gave up 5 bases, with 11 bases separating them. The length of the CDR3 is 13 residues. In germline, CDR1 is SGHDT, CDR2 YYEEEE. The CDR3 bases are TGTGCCAGCAGCTTTCAGAGGAACAACGAGCAGTACTTC. Protein: CASSFQRNNEQYF.

The J gene is TRBJ2-7, the V gene TRBV5-5; possible D gene TRBD2, 5 bases. CDR3 length equals 12 residues. V shed 5 bases and J shed 7 bases, with 13 bases lying between them. Germline CDR1 SGHKS, CDR2 YYEKEE (reference sequence). The CDR3 is CASSFSRGEQYF. The CDR3 nucleotides are TGTGCCAGCAGTTTTAGCCGAGGGGAGCAGTACTTC.

In this sample, this clonotype turned up many times. The J gene is TRBJ1-1, the V gene TRBV5-5; possibly TRBD1 for D (5 bases). Germline V CDR1 and CDR2: SGHKS, YYEKEE (reference sequence). The CDR3 has 15 amino acids. The V gene lost 0 bases and the J gene lost 4 bases, with 13 bases spanning the gap. As DNA, the CDR3 is TGTGCCAGCAGCTTGGCGGTGCAGGGTGGCACTGAAGCTTTCTTT. It codes for CASSLAVQGGTEAFF.

This clonotype occurred a few times. The genes are TRBV9 and TRBJ2-3; D is possibly TRBD2 (6 bases). The CDR3 contains 18 residues. Per the germline V gene, CDR1 is SGDLS and CDR2 is YYNGEE. The ends were cut back, 0 bases at V and 0 bases at J, with 17 bases in the middle. The CDR3 DNA sequence: TGTGCCAGCAGCGTAGACTTAGGAGGGGTACCTAGCACAGATACGCAGTATTTT. This gives the protein CASSVDLGGVPSTDTQYF.

The rearrangement links TRBV19 to TRBJ1-5; TRBD1 is a possible D gene (5 bases). This CDR3 is 14 amino acids long. Looked up from germline, CDR1 is LNHDA and CDR2 is SQIVND (reference sequence). The V and J ends lost 4 bases and 7 bases respectively, with 14 bases between them. The CDR3: CASSTPGPRQPQHF. CDR3 nucleotides: TGTGCCAGTAGTACTCCGGGACCGCGACAGCCCCAGCATTTT. The variable domain in full, completed from reference TRBV19 and TRBJ1-5, reads DGGITQSPKYLFRKEGQNVTLSCEQNLNHDAMYWYRQDPGQGLRLIYYSQIVNDFQKGDIAEGYSVSREKKESFPLTVTSAQKNPTAFYLCASSTPGPRQPQHFGDGTRLSIL.

In its sample, this clonotype was seen many times. This chain uses TRBV4-3 with TRBJ1-1, with D uncertain. Trimming stripped 1 base from V and 2 bases from J, with 8 bases between. The CDR3 is 14 amino acids. Germline CDR1 is LGHNA and CDR2 is YSLEER. CDR3 nucleotides: TGCGCCAGCAGCCAAGTAGACCAAAACACTGAAGCTTTCTTT. Translating it yields CASSQVDQNTEAFF.